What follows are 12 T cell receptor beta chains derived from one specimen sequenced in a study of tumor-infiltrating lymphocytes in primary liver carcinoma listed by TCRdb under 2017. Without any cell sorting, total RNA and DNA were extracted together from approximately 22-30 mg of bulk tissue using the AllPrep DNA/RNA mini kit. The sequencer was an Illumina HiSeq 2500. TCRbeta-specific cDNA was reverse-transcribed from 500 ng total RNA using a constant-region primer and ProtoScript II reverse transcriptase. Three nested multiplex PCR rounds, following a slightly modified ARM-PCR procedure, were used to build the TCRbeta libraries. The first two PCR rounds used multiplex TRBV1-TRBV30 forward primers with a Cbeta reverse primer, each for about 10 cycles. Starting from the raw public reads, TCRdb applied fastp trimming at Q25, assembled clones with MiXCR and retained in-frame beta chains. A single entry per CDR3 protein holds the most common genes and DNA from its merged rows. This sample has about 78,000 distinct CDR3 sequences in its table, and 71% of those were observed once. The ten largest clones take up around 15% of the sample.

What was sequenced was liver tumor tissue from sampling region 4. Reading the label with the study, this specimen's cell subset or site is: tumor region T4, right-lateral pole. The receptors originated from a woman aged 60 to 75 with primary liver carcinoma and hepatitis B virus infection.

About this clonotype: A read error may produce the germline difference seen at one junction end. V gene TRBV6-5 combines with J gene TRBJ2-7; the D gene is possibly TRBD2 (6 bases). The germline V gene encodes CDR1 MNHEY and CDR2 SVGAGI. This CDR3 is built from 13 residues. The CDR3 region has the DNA TGTGCCAGCAGGCGCGGGATAGGGTTCGAGCAGCACTTC. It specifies CASRRGIGFEQHF.

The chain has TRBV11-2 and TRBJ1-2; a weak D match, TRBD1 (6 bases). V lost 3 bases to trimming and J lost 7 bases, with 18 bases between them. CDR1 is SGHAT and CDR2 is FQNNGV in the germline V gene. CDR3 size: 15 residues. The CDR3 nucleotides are TGTGCCAGCAGCTTCGGGGGGGCCAGTGACGGTGGCTACACCTTC. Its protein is CASSFGGASDGGYTF.

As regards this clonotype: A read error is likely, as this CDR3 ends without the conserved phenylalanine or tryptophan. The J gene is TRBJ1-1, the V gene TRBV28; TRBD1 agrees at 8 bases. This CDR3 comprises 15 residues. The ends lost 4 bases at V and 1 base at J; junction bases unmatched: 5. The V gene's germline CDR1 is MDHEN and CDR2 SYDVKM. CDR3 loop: CASSSPQGGNTEAFL. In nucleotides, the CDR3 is TGTGCCAGCAGTTCCCCACAGGGGGGGAACACTGAAGCTTTCCTT.

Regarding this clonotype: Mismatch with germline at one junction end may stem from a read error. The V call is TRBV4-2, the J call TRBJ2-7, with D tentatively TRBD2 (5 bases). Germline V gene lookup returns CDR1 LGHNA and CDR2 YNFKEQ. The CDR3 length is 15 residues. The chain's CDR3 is CVSSQATIASYEQYF. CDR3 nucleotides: TGTGTCAGCAGCCAAGCGACTATCGCCTCCTACGAGCAGTACTTC.

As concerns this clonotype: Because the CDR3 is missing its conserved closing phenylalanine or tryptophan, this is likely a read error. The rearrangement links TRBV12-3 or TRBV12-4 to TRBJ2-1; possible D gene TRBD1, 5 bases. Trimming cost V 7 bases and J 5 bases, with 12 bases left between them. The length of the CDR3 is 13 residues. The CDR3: CASTQGSHNEQFL. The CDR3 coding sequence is TGTGCCAGCACGCAGGGATCCCACAATGAGCAGTTCTTA.

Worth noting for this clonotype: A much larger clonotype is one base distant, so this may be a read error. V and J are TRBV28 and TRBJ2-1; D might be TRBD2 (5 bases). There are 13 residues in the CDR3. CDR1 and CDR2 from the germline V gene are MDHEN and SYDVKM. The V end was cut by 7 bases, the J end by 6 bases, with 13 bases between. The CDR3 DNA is TGTGCCAGCACCAAAAGCGGATCCAATGAGCAGTTCTTC. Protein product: CASTKSGSNEQFF.

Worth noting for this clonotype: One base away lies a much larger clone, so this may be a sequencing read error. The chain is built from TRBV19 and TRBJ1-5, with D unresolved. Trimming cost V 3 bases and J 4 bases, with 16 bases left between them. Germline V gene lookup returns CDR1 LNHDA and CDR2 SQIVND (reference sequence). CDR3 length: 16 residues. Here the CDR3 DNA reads TGTGCCAGTAGTATCGACGGAAAAGGGAAGAATCAGCCCCAGCATTTT. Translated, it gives CASSIDGKGKNQPQHF.

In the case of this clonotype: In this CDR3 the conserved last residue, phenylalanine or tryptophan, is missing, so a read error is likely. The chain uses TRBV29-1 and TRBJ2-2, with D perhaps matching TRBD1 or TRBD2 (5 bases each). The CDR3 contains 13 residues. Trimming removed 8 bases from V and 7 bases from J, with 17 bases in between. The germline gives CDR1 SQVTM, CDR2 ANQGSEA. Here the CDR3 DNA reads TGCAGCATCACGGGGCACACGGGCGGGGAGCTGTTTTAT. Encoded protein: CSITGHTGGELFY.

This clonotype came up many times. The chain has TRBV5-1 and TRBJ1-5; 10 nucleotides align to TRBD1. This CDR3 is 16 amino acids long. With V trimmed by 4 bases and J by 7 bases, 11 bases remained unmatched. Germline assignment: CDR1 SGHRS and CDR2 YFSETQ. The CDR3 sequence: CASSPGQGLGGQPQHF. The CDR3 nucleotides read TGCGCCAGCAGCCCGGGACAGGGGCTAGGTGGGCAGCCCCAGCATTTT.

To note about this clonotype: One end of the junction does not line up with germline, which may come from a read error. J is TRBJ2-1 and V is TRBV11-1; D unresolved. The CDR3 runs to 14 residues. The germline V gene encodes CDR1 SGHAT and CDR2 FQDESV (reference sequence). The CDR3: CASSLVSGYIEEFF. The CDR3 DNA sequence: TGTGCCAGCAGCTTAGTTTCAGGTTACATTGAGGAGTTCTTC. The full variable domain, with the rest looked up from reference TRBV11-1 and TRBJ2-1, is EAEVAQSPRYKITEKSQAVAFWCDPISGHATLYWYRQILGQGPELLVQFQDESVVDDSQLPKDRFSAERLKGVDSTLKIQPAELGDSAMYLCASSLVSGYIEEFFGPGTRLTVL.

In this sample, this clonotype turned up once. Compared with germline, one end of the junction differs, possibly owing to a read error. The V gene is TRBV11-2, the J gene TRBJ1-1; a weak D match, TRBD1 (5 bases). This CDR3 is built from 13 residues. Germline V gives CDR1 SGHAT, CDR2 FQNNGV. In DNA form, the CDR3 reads TGTGCCTGCAGCTTTCATGGGGGGGCTGAAGCTTTCTTT. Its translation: CACSFHGGAEAFF.

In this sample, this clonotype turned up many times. CDR3 in DNA: TGTGCCAGCAGCCTGGGAACAACTAATGAAAAACTGTTTTTT. This encodes CASSLGTTNEKLFF. The chain recombines TRBV5-6 with TRBJ1-4, with D uncertain. This CDR3 has 14 amino acids. V shed 4 bases and J shed 0 bases, with 7 bases lying between them. The germline gives CDR1 SGHDT, CDR2 YYEEEE.